These T cell receptor beta chains were read from a single sample in a study of CD8 T cells in ankylosing spondylitis. TCRdb itself ran the 5' RACE reads through MiXCR, one entry per CDR3 protein. The sample contains tens of thousands of distinct CDR3 sequences, roughly 9% of which appear only once. Specimen: blood, either unsorted or a sorted T cell fraction (not recorded which). The receptor set was obtained from a male donor with ankylosing spondylitis. Each CDR3 is given without its conserved first and last residue.

j_call: TRBJ2-1; v_call: TRBV10-3; cdr3_aa: AISETWDGNNEQF
j_call: TRBJ1-6; v_call: TRBV6-1; cdr3_aa: ASKGQGPPLH
j_call: TRBJ1-5; v_call: TRBV27; cdr3_aa: ASSFGTGNNQPQH
j_call: TRBJ2-2; v_call: TRBV5-6; cdr3_aa: ASSLDLAGVDGELF
j_call: TRBJ2-3; v_call: TRBV11-2; cdr3_aa: ASRPHPGTSGRDTQY
j_call: TRBJ1-2; v_call: TRBV27; cdr3_aa: ASSSRDPESANYGYT
j_call: TRBJ2-3; v_call: TRBV7-7; cdr3_aa: ASSLVGRSGDTQY
j_call: TRBJ2-1; v_call: TRBV7-9; cdr3_aa: ASSPLSNEQF
j_call: TRBJ1-6; v_call: TRBV20-1; cdr3_aa: SAKTGKSSYNSPLH
j_call: TRBJ1-5; v_call: TRBV20-1; cdr3_aa: SATRTGGLGQPQH
j_call: TRBJ1-2; v_call: TRBV27; cdr3_aa: ASSLGTGVDYGYT
j_call: TRBJ2-2; v_call: TRBV5-1; cdr3_aa: ASSSRDRGFTGELF
j_call: TRBJ2-1; v_call: TRBV18; cdr3_aa: ASSPPPIGGSVFEQF
j_call: TRBJ2-1; v_call: TRBV9; cdr3_aa: ASSPGAVREQF
j_call: TRBJ1-1; v_call: TRBV20-1; cdr3_aa: SARDGQGPPEAF
j_call: TRBJ1-1; v_call: TRBV6-2/TRBV6-3; cdr3_aa: ASSYPGFVVFAEAF
j_call: TRBJ2-7; v_call: TRBV5-5; cdr3_aa: ASSSSRYTYEQY
j_call: TRBJ2-1; v_call: TRBV12-3/TRBV12-4; cdr3_aa: ASSWDGESSYNEQF
j_call: TRBJ2-7; v_call: TRBV7-6; cdr3_aa: ASSQRLTSGIRAYEQY
j_call: TRBJ2-7; v_call: TRBV3-1; cdr3_aa: ASSQGTSGIPRPQY